The rows below give T cell receptor beta chains drawn from one sample of a study of cytomegalovirus exposure and HLA in healthy donors. TCRdb's copy holds only in-frame clones and misses some; the assay was immunoSEQ multiplex PCR. The repertoire includes over 95,000 clones, around 70% of them detected once, and about 4% sits in the top ten. The source material was PBMCs. Receptors originate from a woman in her thirties or forties in good health and CMV-seropositive. Each CDR3 is given with its conserved first and last residue. A D gene is named only where the DNA matches it firmly. The size field is filled for only some rows; it gives once, few, many or a size class.

D gene: TRBD1; clone size: NA; V gene: TRBV5-4; J gene: TRBJ2-3; CDR3 protein: CASSAGQGTTDTQYF; CDR3 DNA: TGTGCCAGCAGCGCGGGACAGGGAACCACAGATACGCAGTATTTT
D gene: NA; clone size: NA; V gene: TRBV30; J gene: TRBJ2-7; CDR3 protein: CAWATTGIPYEQYF; CDR3 DNA: TGTGCCTGGGCGACGACAGGTATACCCTACGAGCAGTACTTC
D gene: TRBD2; clone size: NA; V gene: TRBV11-3; J gene: TRBJ2-2; CDR3 protein: CASSPYGLATTGELFF; CDR3 DNA: TGTGCCAGCAGCCCCTACGGACTAGCGACCACCGGGGAGCTGTTTTTT
D gene: NA; clone size: NA; V gene: TRBV7-6; J gene: TRBJ2-3; CDR3 protein: CASSLSYSSDTQYF; CDR3 DNA: TGTGCCAGCAGCCTATCCTACAGTTCAGATACGCAGTATTTT
D gene: NA; clone size: NA; V gene: TRBV7-8; J gene: TRBJ1-2; CDR3 protein: CASSRGQYGENYGYTF; CDR3 DNA: TGTGCCAGCAGCCGAGGACAGTATGGGGAGAACTATGGCTACACCTTC
D gene: TRBD2; clone size: NA; V gene: TRBV5-6; J gene: TRBJ2-7; CDR3 protein: CASSFSGRTLREQYF; CDR3 DNA: TGTGCCAGCAGCTTTAGCGGGAGGACTCTCCGCGAGCAGTACTTC
D gene: TRBD2; clone size: NA; V gene: TRBV13; J gene: TRBJ2-7; CDR3 protein: CASSKGTSGYYEQYF; CDR3 DNA: TGTGCCAGCAGTAAAGGGACTAGCGGGTACTACGAGCAGTACTTC
D gene: NA; clone size: NA; V gene: TRBV28; J gene: TRBJ2-5; CDR3 protein: CASSFGQLFGTQYF; CDR3 DNA: TGTGCCAGCAGTTTCGGACAGCTCTTCGGGACCCAGTACTTC
D gene: TRBD1; clone size: NA; V gene: TRBV7-6; J gene: TRBJ1-2; CDR3 protein: CASSLRPGGNYGYTF; CDR3 DNA: TGTGCCAGCAGCCTCCGCCCAGGGGGTAACTATGGCTACACCTTC
D gene: TRBD1; clone size: NA; V gene: TRBV7-2; J gene: TRBJ2-1; CDR3 protein: CASSLARGNYNEQFF; CDR3 DNA: TGTGCCAGCAGCTTAGCCAGGGGGAACTACAATGAGCAGTTCTTC
D gene: TRBD1; clone size: once; V gene: TRBV18; J gene: TRBJ1-4; CDR3 protein: CASSPGRGLEKLFF; CDR3 DNA: TGTGCCAGCTCACCAGGCAGGGGGCTTGAAAAACTGTTTTTT
D gene: TRBD2; clone size: NA; V gene: TRBV7-9; J gene: TRBJ2-5; CDR3 protein: CASSLGLVLAGQETQYF; CDR3 DNA: TGTGCCAGCAGCTTAGGACTCGTACTAGCGGGACAAGAGACCCAGTACTTC
D gene: TRBD1; clone size: few; V gene: TRBV4-2; J gene: TRBJ1-2; CDR3 protein: CASSQDRDRGPRYTF; CDR3 DNA: TGTGCCAGCAGCCAAGATCGAGACAGGGGGCCCCGCTACACCTTC
D gene: TRBD1; clone size: NA; V gene: TRBV18; J gene: TRBJ1-2; CDR3 protein: CASSTTGDYGYTF; CDR3 DNA: TGTGCCAGCTCAACGACAGGGGACTATGGCTACACCTTC
D gene: TRBD1; clone size: NA; V gene: TRBV19; J gene: TRBJ2-1; CDR3 protein: CASGDRENANEQFF; CDR3 DNA: TGTGCCAGTGGCGACAGGGAAAACGCCAATGAGCAGTTCTTC
D gene: NA; clone size: NA; V gene: TRBV5-1; J gene: TRBJ1-6; CDR3 protein: CASSNLQGRGSYNSPLHF; CDR3 DNA: TGCGCCAGCAGTAATCTTCAGGGGCGCGGCTCCTATAATTCACCCCTCCACTTT
D gene: NA; clone size: NA; V gene: TRBV28; J gene: TRBJ1-1; CDR3 protein: CASSRGWRGRNTEAFF; CDR3 DNA: TGTGCCAGCAGTCGGGGGTGGAGGGGTCGGAACACTGAAGCTTTCTTT
D gene: TRBD1; clone size: few; V gene: TRBV5-1; J gene: TRBJ2-1; CDR3 protein: CASSLVGTGGNEQFF; CDR3 DNA: TGCGCCAGCAGCTTGGTCGGGACAGGGGGCAATGAGCAGTTCTTC
D gene: TRBD1; clone size: NA; V gene: TRBV11-2; J gene: TRBJ2-1; CDR3 protein: CASSSSGQPYNEQFF; CDR3 DNA: TGTGCCAGCAGCTCTTCGGGACAGCCTTACAATGAGCAGTTCTTC
D gene: TRBD1; clone size: NA; V gene: TRBV27; J gene: TRBJ1-4; CDR3 protein: CASSEPGQGRGKLFF; CDR3 DNA: TGTGCCAGCAGTGAACCGGGACAGGGTAGAGGGAAACTGTTTTTT
D gene: TRBD1; clone size: NA; V gene: TRBV7-9; J gene: TRBJ1-1; CDR3 protein: CASQGAMNTEAFF; CDR3 DNA: TGTGCCAGCCAGGGGGCAATGAACACTGAAGCTTTCTTT
D gene: NA; clone size: NA; V gene: TRBV29-1; J gene: TRBJ2-5; CDR3 protein: CSVDAVETQYF; CDR3 DNA: TGCAGCGTTGACGCGGTAGAGACCCAGTACTTC
D gene: TRBD1; clone size: NA; V gene: TRBV5-1; J gene: TRBJ2-5; CDR3 protein: CASSPGGQETQYF; CDR3 DNA: TGCGCCAGCAGCCCAGGGGGCCAAGAGACCCAGTACTTC
D gene: TRBD1; clone size: once; V gene: TRBV19; J gene: TRBJ2-7; CDR3 protein: CASSNTGTGSYEQYF; CDR3 DNA: TGTGCCAGTAGTAATACCGGGACAGGGTCCTACGAGCAGTACTTC
D gene: TRBD1; clone size: NA; V gene: TRBV5-1; J gene: TRBJ1-2; CDR3 protein: CASSLANGQGAYGYTF; CDR3 DNA: TGCGCCAGCAGCTTGGCCAATGGACAGGGAGCCTATGGCTACACCTTC
D gene: TRBD1; clone size: NA; V gene: TRBV29-1; J gene: TRBJ2-7; CDR3 protein: CSVSQGALYEQYF; CDR3 DNA: TGCAGCGTATCGCAGGGGGCGCTTTACGAGCAGTACTTC
D gene: TRBD1; clone size: few; V gene: TRBV7-9; J gene: TRBJ1-2; CDR3 protein: CASPHPRLQGLRGYTF; CDR3 DNA: TGTGCCAGCCCTCACCCTAGACTACAGGGGCTGAGGGGCTACACCTTC
D gene: NA; clone size: NA; V gene: TRBV5-1; J gene: TRBJ2-7; CDR3 protein: CASSLQGHEQYF; CDR3 DNA: TGCGCCAGCAGCTTACAGGGCCACGAGCAGTACTTC
D gene: TRBD1; clone size: NA; V gene: TRBV30; J gene: TRBJ2-2; CDR3 protein: CAWSKLTGYTGELFF; CDR3 DNA: TGTGCCTGGAGTAAATTGACAGGGTACACCGGGGAGCTGTTTTTT
D gene: TRBD2; clone size: NA; V gene: TRBV2; J gene: TRBJ2-3; CDR3 protein: CASKDLRRGFSDTQYF; CDR3 DNA: TGTGCCAGCAAGGATCTTCGGCGGGGGTTTTCAGATACGCAGTATTTT
D gene: NA; clone size: NA; V gene: TRBV7-5; J gene: TRBJ1-2; CDR3 protein: CARSLVSQGHGYTF; CDR3 DNA: TGTGCCAGAAGCTTAGTTTCCCAGGGTCATGGCTACACCTTC
D gene: TRBD1; clone size: NA; V gene: TRBV7-8; J gene: TRBJ2-4; CDR3 protein: CASSFERGLKNIQYF; CDR3 DNA: TGTGCCAGCAGCTTCGAAAGGGGGCTCAAAAACATTCAGTACTTC
D gene: NA; clone size: NA; V gene: TRBV11-3; J gene: TRBJ1-3; CDR3 protein: CASSLRSVSGNTIYF; CDR3 DNA: TGTGCCAGCAGCCTACGTTCGGTCTCTGGAAACACCATATATTTT
D gene: NA; clone size: NA; V gene: TRBV7-2; J gene: TRBJ2-5; CDR3 protein: CASSSTGGVSVKVTQYF; CDR3 DNA: TGTGCCAGCAGCTCGACCGGCGGGGTTAGTGTTAAAGTGACCCAGTACTTC
D gene: NA; clone size: NA; V gene: TRBV5-6; J gene: TRBJ2-1; CDR3 protein: CATITRGINEQFF; CDR3 DNA: TGTGCCACCATAACCAGGGGAATCAATGAGCAGTTCTTC
D gene: NA; clone size: NA; V gene: TRBV11-3; J gene: TRBJ2-5; CDR3 protein: CASNTGSGGETQYF; CDR3 DNA: TGTGCCAGCAACACCGGGTCAGGGGGGGAGACCCAGTACTTC
D gene: TRBD1; clone size: NA; V gene: TRBV7-9; J gene: TRBJ1-2; CDR3 protein: CASSAAGQGVVGYTF; CDR3 DNA: TGTGCCAGCAGCGCTGCGGGACAGGGCGTTGTCGGCTACACCTTC
D gene: NA; clone size: few; V gene: TRBV6-1; J gene: TRBJ2-7; CDR3 protein: CASSARTDSYEQYF; CDR3 DNA: TGTGCCAGCAGTGCCCGGACAGACTCCTACGAGCAGTACTTC
D gene: TRBD1; clone size: NA; V gene: TRBV18; J gene: TRBJ1-2; CDR3 protein: CASSQGQGEGYTF; CDR3 DNA: TGTGCCAGCTCCCAAGGACAGGGGGAAGGCTACACCTTC
D gene: TRBD1; clone size: NA; V gene: TRBV5-6; J gene: TRBJ1-2; CDR3 protein: CASSYGTVLTYGYTF; CDR3 DNA: TGTGCCAGCAGCTATGGGACAGTTTTGACGTATGGCTACACCTTC
D gene: TRBD1; clone size: NA; V gene: TRBV18; J gene: TRBJ2-4; CDR3 protein: CASSPGQGGGTDKNIQYF; CDR3 DNA: TGTGCCAGCTCACCGGGACAGGGGGGGGGAACGGACAAAAACATTCAGTACTTC
D gene: NA; clone size: once; V gene: TRBV6-5; J gene: TRBJ1-1; CDR3 protein: CASSYSTGYTEAFF; CDR3 DNA: TGTGCCAGCAGTTACTCAACAGGCTATACTGAAGCTTTCTTT
D gene: NA; clone size: NA; V gene: TRBV5-1; J gene: TRBJ2-7; CDR3 protein: CASRTDSFPSYEQYF; CDR3 DNA: TGCGCCAGCAGGACGGACAGCTTCCCATCATACGAGCAGTACTTC
D gene: NA; clone size: NA; V gene: TRBV10-3; J gene: TRBJ1-2; CDR3 protein: CAMNNPDTPTDYGYTF; CDR3 DNA: TGTGCCATGAACAACCCGGACACTCCAACTGATTATGGCTACACCTTC
D gene: NA; clone size: NA; V gene: TRBV5-4; J gene: TRBJ1-1; CDR3 protein: CASSSQGLNTEAFF; CDR3 DNA: TGTGCCAGCAGCTCACAGGGCCTGAACACTGAAGCTTTCTTT
D gene: TRBD1; clone size: NA; V gene: TRBV7-6; J gene: TRBJ2-2; CDR3 protein: CASSLLQGAGGELFF; CDR3 DNA: TGTGCCAGCAGCTTGTTGCAGGGGGCGGGCGGGGAGCTGTTTTTT
D gene: TRBD1; clone size: NA; V gene: TRBV13; J gene: TRBJ2-1; CDR3 protein: CASSLNLLTGSLRNEQFF; CDR3 DNA: TGTGCCAGCAGCTTAAACCTTTTGACAGGGTCCTTGCGGAATGAGCAGTTCTTC
D gene: TRBD1; clone size: NA; V gene: TRBV7-9; J gene: TRBJ2-7; CDR3 protein: CASSLAGGQGQRSYEQYF; CDR3 DNA: TGTGCCAGCAGCTTAGCTGGGGGACAGGGGCAAAGGTCCTACGAGCAGTACTTC